This TCR beta chain was recovered during a study of identical twins. This CDR3 is 13 amino acids long. Trimming shortened V by 5 bases and J by 4 bases, and 11 bases separated the two germline ends. This clonotype was detected only a few times. Each cDNA held unique molecular identifiers, and template switching gave it a universal primer site. TCRdb independently ran MiXCR on the 5' RACE reads; one entry per CDR3 protein. The sample yields under 900,000 distinct CDR3 sequences, 12% seen once. The same data also contributed to another study, on yellow fever vaccine responses in identical twins.

V usage is TRBV12-3 or TRBV12-4 and J usage is TRBJ2-5; weak D call: TRBD1 (5 bases). The TCR sequence derives from a woman aged 18-29 years in good health. The sample was PBMCs. The CDR3 sequence is CASSQQVGETQYF. The CDR3 DNA reads as TGTGCCAGCAGTCAACAGGTGGGAGAGACCCAGTACTTC.